Each of the 17 T cell receptor beta chains below was sequenced from the same sample in a study of T-cell reconstitution after alpha-beta-depleted transplantation in children. Preparation of the TCRbeta library was carried out with unique molecular identifiers. TCRdb re-called the PCR reads with MiXCR, one entry per CDR3 protein. The data hold 440,000 or so distinct CDR3 sequences, with roughly a tenth observed a single time. The sample was PBMCs from the stem cell graft donor, taken from the stem cell graft. The receptors stem from a human donor who donated a stem cell graft to a child with acute myeloid leukemia.

The V call is TRBV20-1, the J call TRBJ2-1, with 12 positions matching TRBD2. In germline, CDR1 is DFQATT, CDR2 SNEGSKA (reference sequence). The J segment lost 11 bases and the V segment lost 0 bases, leaving 8 bases of the junction unmatched. This CDR3 contains 15 residues. For the CDR3, the DNA is TGCAGTGCTAGAGATCTGACTAGCGGGGGCTTTCAGCAGTTCTTC. This sequence encodes CSARDLTSGGFQQFF.

This chain links TRBV7-2 with TRBJ1-2, with D perhaps matching TRBD1 (6 bases). CDR3 length: 14 amino acids. V gave up 5 bases and J gave up 6 bases, with 16 bases separating them. Germline V gene sequence: CDR1 SGHTA, CDR2 FQGNSA. In DNA form, the CDR3 reads TGTGCCAGCAGCCCAACCGGGACACAAAATGGCTACACCTTC. Protein sequence: CASSPTGTQNGYTF.

V is TRBV7-3 and J is TRBJ2-1; D is unresolved. Germline V gene lookup returns CDR1 SGHTA and CDR2 FQGTGA. The CDR3 consists of 12 residues. The V end lost 5 bases, the J end lost 5 bases, and 7 bases lay between the germline ends. This CDR3 is CASSGWDNEQFF. The CDR3, as DNA: TGTGCCAGCAGCGGCTGGGACAATGAGCAGTTCTTC.

This clonotype showed up just a few times. The chain links TRBV29-1 to TRBJ2-7; TRBD2 aligns across 10 bases. The CDR3 totals 12 residues. Germline V gene data show CDR1 as SQVTM and CDR2 as ANQGSEA. J gave up 5 bases and V 4 bases, and 2 bases lay outside the gene matches. The CDR3, as DNA: TGCAGCGTTGCAACTAGCGGGAACGAGCAGTACTTC. Translating gives CSVATSGNEQYF.

This clonotype was picked up a small number of times. The chain carries TRBV29-1 and TRBJ2-4; D may be TRBD1 (6 bases). V lost 0 bases and J lost 10, with 16 bases in between. Germline assignment: CDR1 SQVTM and CDR2 ANQGSEA. CDR3 length equals 14 residues. CDR3 region: CSVEEGIGTQIQYF. For the CDR3, the DNA is TGCAGCGTTGAAGAGGGGATCGGGACACAAATTCAGTACTTC.

This clonotype has only a few counts. The genes are TRBV29-1 and TRBJ2-7; 8 bases are shared with TRBD1. Per the germline V gene, CDR1 is SQVTM and CDR2 is ANQGSEA. Trimming at V came to 6 bases and at J to 1 base, leaving 2 bases not matched to a gene. CDR3 size: 12 residues. The CDR3 sequence: CSVRTGSYEQYF. As DNA, the CDR3 is TGCAGCGTCAGGACAGGGTCCTACGAGCAGTACTTC.

The CDR3 sequence: CASSKFPGTSGDNEQFF. CDR3 sequence (DNA): TGTGCCAGCAGCAAATTTCCTGGGACTAGCGGGGACAATGAGCAGTTCTTC. The chain is built from TRBV12-3 or TRBV12-4 and TRBJ2-1; 13 nucleotides line up with TRBD2. The CDR3 contains 17 residues. V dropped 6 bases and J dropped 5; count of bases not matched to a gene: 10.

This clonotype was seen a few times. The chain joins TRBV29-1 to TRBJ2-4; 8 bases align to TRBD2. Germline V lookup: CDR1 SQVTM, CDR2 ANQGSEA. This CDR3 comprises 12 residues. V trimming: 6 bases; J trimming: 10 bases; junction bases outside the gene matches: 8. The CDR3 sequence is CSVESGGPIQYF. Written as DNA, the CDR3 is TGCAGCGTGGAAAGCGGGGGACCGATTCAGTACTTC.

There are many counts of this clonotype. V gene TRBV6-1 combines with J gene TRBJ2-4; D gene unclear. CDR3 length equals 14 residues. CDR1 is MNHNS, CDR2 SASEGT, per germline. V was cut by 6 bases and J by 8 bases, with 17 bases left in between. The CDR3 DNA reads TGTGCCAGCAGAAGCGCTCAGAATCCGGACATTCAGTACTTC. Translation: CASRSAQNPDIQYF.

This clonotype was seen a few times. This chain links TRBV7-9 with TRBJ2-7; possibly TRBD1 or TRBD2 for D (5 bases each). Trimming left V 5 bases short and J 3 bases short, with 14 bases between. Germline V gene data show CDR1 as SEHNR and CDR2 as FQNEAQ (reference sequence). The CDR3 covers 14 residues. Here the CDR3 DNA reads TGTGCCAGCAGCACGGGACGGAATCTCTACGAGCAGTACTTC. Encoded protein: CASSTGRNLYEQYF.

This clonotype was recorded many times. The chain uses TRBV15 and TRBJ2-5; D is ambiguous. The length of the CDR3 is 15 residues. The V end was cut by 0 bases, the J end by 0 bases, with 8 bases between. Germline assignment: CDR1 LNHNV and CDR2 YYDKDF (reference sequence). The CDR3 is CATSRDDLHQETQYF. The CDR3, as DNA: TGTGCCACCAGCAGAGACGACTTGCACCAAGAGACCCAGTACTTC.

The chain links TRBV20-1 to TRBJ1-4; D gene ambiguous. V was cut by 5 bases and J by 5 bases, with 6 bases left in between. CDR1 DFQATT and CDR2 SNEGSKA come from the germline V gene (reference sequence). This CDR3 is 11 amino acids long. This CDR3 is CSAWVNEKLFF. The CDR3 region has the DNA TGCAGTGCTTGGGTAAATGAAAAACTGTTTTTT.

The chain joins TRBV6-5 to TRBJ1-1; D unresolved. V gave up 6 bases and J gave up 6 bases, with 8 bases separating them. CDR3 length: 11 amino acids. Germline V lookup: CDR1 MNHEY, CDR2 SVGAGI. CDR3 DNA: TGTGCCAGCAGACGTTCGGCTGAAGCTTTCTTT. Its protein product is CASRRSAEAFF.

The chain couples TRBV5-1 to TRBJ2-5; TRBD1 matches 9 bases. The CDR3 is 16 residues long. The germline CDR1 and CDR2 sequences are SGHRS and YFSETQ. Trimming removed 4 bases from V and 5 bases from J; junction bases left unmatched: 12. The CDR3, as DNA: TGCGCCAGCAGCAACGCGGGACAGGGTGTTTGGGAGACCCAGTACTTC. It is translated as CASSNAGQGVWETQYF.

V is TRBV29-1 and J is TRBJ1-2; 10 nucleotides match TRBD1. Germline CDR1 SQVTM, CDR2 ANQGSEA. The CDR3 has 14 amino acids. The V gene end was trimmed by 3 bases and the J gene end by 4 bases; junction bases not matched to a gene: 5. DNA for the CDR3: TGCAGCGTTGATACCGGGACAGGGGCCTATGGCTACACCTTC. Translated: CSVDTGTGAYGYTF. Filled out from reference TRBV29-1 and TRBJ1-2, the complete variable domain reads SAVISQKPSRDICQRGTSLTIQCQVDSQVTMMFWYRQQPGQSLTLIATANQGSEATYESGFVIDKFPISRPNLTFSTLTVSNMSPEDSSIYLCSVDTGTGAYGYTFGSGTRLTVV.

This clonotype was seen a handful of times. The genes are TRBV6-1 and TRBJ1-3; D is uncertain. Per the germline V gene, CDR1 is MNHNS and CDR2 is SASEGT. The V end lost 7 bases, the J end lost 1 base, and 17 bases lay between the germline ends. The CDR3 has 16 residues. In nucleotides, the CDR3 is TGTGCCAGCACCCGAGCGATTTCGGGATCTGGAAACACCATATATTTT. Translation: CASTRAISGSGNTIYF.

This sequence joins TRBV7-9 and TRBJ2-1; weak D call: TRBD1 (6 bases). Germline CDR1 reads SEHNR; CDR2 reads FQNEAQ (reference sequence). Trimming cost V 5 bases and J 7 bases, with 21 bases left between them. The CDR3 is 16 amino acids. CDR3 region: CASSNYRDGFGNEQFF. The CDR3 region has the DNA TGTGCCAGCAGCAACTACAGGGATGGGTTCGGGAATGAGCAGTTCTTC.